The 2 T cell receptor beta chains presented below share a single source sample, sequenced in a study of T cell changes during pregnancy in multiple sclerosis. Method: immunoSEQ multiplex PCR; TCRdb's copy keeps in-frame clones and lacks some. The sample consists of about 28,000 clones, around 89% of them appearing once. The source was CD4+ T cells from peripheral blood mononuclear cells, collected in the first trimester of pregnancy. Source of these receptors: a female donor in good health, enrolled as a control in a pregnancy study.

V gene TRBV11-2 combines with J gene TRBJ2-7; TRBD1 might be the D (6 bases). CDR1 and CDR2 (germline): SGHAT, FQNNGV. V lost 0 bases and J lost 2, with 8 bases in between. The CDR3 sequence is 14 residues long. The CDR3: CASSLDWTAYEQYF. The CDR3 DNA follows: TGTGCCAGCAGCTTAGATTGGACAGCCTACGAGCAGTACTTC.

This sequence joins TRBV28 and TRBJ2-1; TRBD1 agrees at 9 bases. The length of the CDR3 is 15 residues. Germline V CDR1 and CDR2: MDHEN, SYDVKM. J gave up 5 bases and V 6 bases, and 8 bases lay outside the gene matches. The CDR3 protein is CASSSRGDRDNEQFF. CDR3 in DNA: TGTGCCAGCAGCTCCCGTGGGGACAGGGACAATGAGCAGTTCTTC.